This TCR beta chain was recovered during a study of cytomegalovirus exposure and HLA in healthy donors. The V gene end was trimmed by 5 bases and the J gene end by 2 bases; junction bases not matched to a gene: 10. Germline loops: CDR1 SNHLY, CDR2 FYNNEI. The CDR3 runs to 16 residues. It was with 60 Vbeta and 13 Jbeta primers that the PCR ran. Here immunoSEQ multiplex PCR was the method, and the copy in TCRdb shows in-frame clones only, minus some. The listing records 40,000 or so clones. The V gene is TRBV2, the J gene TRBJ2-7; 9 bases line up with TRBD1. This TCR derives from a man between 25 and 39 years old in good health and CMV-seronegative. Source material: PBMCs. CDR3 DNA sequence: TGTGCCAGCAGTCCCCGGACAGGGGCTTTCGCCTACGAGCAGTACTTC. Translation gives CASSPRTGAFAYEQYF.